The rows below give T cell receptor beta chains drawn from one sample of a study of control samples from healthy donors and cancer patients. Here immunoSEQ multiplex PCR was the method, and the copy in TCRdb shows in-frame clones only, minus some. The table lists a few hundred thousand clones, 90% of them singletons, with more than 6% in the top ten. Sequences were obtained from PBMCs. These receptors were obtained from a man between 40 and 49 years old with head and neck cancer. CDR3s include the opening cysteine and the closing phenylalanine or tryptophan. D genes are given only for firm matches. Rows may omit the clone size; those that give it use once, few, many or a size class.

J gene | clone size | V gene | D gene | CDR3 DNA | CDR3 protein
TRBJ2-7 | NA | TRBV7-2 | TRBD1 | TGTGCCAGCAGCCCCGGACAGGGGAAGCGCCAGGGGGCCTACGAGCAGTACTTC | CASSPGQGKRQGAYEQYF
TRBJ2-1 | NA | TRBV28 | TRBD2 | TGTGCCACCTACGCTAGCGGATCCTACAATGAGCAGTTCTTC | CATYASGSYNEQFF
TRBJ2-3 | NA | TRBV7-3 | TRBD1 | TGTGCCAGCAGCGATCTAAAGGACAGGGGCAGAGATACGCAGTATTTT | CASSDLKDRGRDTQYF
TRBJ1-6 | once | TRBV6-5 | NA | TGTGCCAGCACCACGCCGGGCAGGGTCCCCTCTCCCCTCCACTTT | CASTTPGRVPSPLHF
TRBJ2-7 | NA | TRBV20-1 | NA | TGCAGTGCTAGTCCCGGCCACGAGCAGTACTTC | CSASPGHEQYF
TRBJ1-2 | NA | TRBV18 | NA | TGTGCCAGCTCACCACCAGGGGTCCCATCCTATGGCTACACCTTC | CASSPPGVPSYGYTF
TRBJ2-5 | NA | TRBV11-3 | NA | TGTGCCAGCAGCTTAGACCGAGAAGAGACCCAGTACTTC | CASSLDREETQYF
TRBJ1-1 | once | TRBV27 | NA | TGTGCCAGCAGTCCAGTCATGGGGACTGAAGCTTTCTTT | CASSPVMGTEAFF
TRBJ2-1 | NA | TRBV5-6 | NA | TGTGCCAGCAGCTTCGGGGGATTCAACAATGAGCAGTTCTTC | CASSFGGFNNEQFF
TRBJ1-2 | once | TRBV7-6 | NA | TGTGCCAGCAGCTTAAGCTCCCAGGGTTGGGATGGCTACACCTTC | CASSLSSQGWDGYTF
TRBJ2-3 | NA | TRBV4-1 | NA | TGCGCCAGCAGCCAAGCTTTTAACGGGGGCACAGATACGCAGTATTTT | CASSQAFNGGTDTQYF
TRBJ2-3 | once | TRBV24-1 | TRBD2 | TGTGCCACCAGTGGGGGGGGGCAGACTAGCGGAAGCACAGATACGCAGTATTTT | CATSGGGQTSGSTDTQYF
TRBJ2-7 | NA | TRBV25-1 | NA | TGTGCCAGCAGTGAGCAGAGGGGCTACGAGCAGTACTTC | CASSEQRGYEQYF
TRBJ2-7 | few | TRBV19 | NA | TGTGCCAGTAGTATTAGCTCCCTCATTATATACGAGCAGTACTTC | CASSISSLIIYEQYF
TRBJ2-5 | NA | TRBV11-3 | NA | TGTGCCAGCAGCTCAGGGATAGGTGGAGGAGAGACCCAGTACTTC | CASSSGIGGGETQYF
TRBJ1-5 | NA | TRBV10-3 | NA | TGTGCCAGCACAGGTCGGGAAGATCAGCCCCAGCATTTT | CASTGREDQPQHF
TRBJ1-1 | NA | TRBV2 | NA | TGTGCCAGCAAGTGGGGCGCGAACACTGAAGCTTTCTTT | CASKWGANTEAFF
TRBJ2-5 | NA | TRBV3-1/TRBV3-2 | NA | TGTGCCAGCAGCCAAGTTCAGAGAGGGTACCAAGAGACCCAGTACTTC | CASSQVQRGYQETQYF
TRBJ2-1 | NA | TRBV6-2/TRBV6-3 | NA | TGTGCCAGCAGTTCCCAAGGGGTTGAGCAGTTCTTC | CASSSQGVEQFF
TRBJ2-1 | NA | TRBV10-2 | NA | TGCGCCAGCATGGGGGGCGCAAGGTGGAATGAGCAGTTCTTC | CASMGGARWNEQFF
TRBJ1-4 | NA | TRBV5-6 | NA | TGTGCCAGCAGCGTGGATGGGTGGAATGAAAAACTGTTTTTT | CASSVDGWNEKLFF
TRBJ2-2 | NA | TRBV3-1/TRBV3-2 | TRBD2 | TGTGCCAGCAGCCCCCCAGCGGGGCAGAACACCGGGGAGCTGTTTTTT | CASSPPAGQNTGELFF
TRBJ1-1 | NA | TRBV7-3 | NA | TGTGCCAGCAGCTTATTTGGGGGGGCGAACACTGAAGCTTTCTTT | CASSLFGGANTEAFF
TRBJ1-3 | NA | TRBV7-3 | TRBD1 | TGTGCCAGCAGCTTAGGCTCGGGACAGAGCTCTGGAAACACCATATATTTT | CASSLGSGQSSGNTIYF
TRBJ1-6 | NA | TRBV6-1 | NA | TGTGCCAGCAGTGTTATGGACGGCGAATCCCGACCAGCCCTCCACTTT | CASSVMDGESRPALHF
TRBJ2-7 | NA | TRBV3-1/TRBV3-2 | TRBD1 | TGTGCCAGCAGCCATGAGGGGGCAGCCTACGAGCAGTACTTC | CASSHEGAAYEQYF
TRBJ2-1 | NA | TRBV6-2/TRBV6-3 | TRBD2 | TGTGCCAGCAGTTACCAACTAGCGGGGGGGGTTGATGAGCAGTTCTTC | CASSYQLAGGVDEQFF
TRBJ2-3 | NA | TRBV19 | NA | TGTGCCAGTAGTTCTCTCCCACCAGATACGCAGTATTTT | CASSSLPPDTQYF
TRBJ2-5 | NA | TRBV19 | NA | TGTGCCAGTAGTATCGCCAGGGGGGCCGGGTTCGAGACCCAGTACTTC | CASSIARGAGFETQYF
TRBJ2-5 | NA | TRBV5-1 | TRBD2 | TGCGCCAGCAGCTTGGCCGGGACTAGCGGGTTTCAAGAGACCCAGTACTTC | CASSLAGTSGFQETQYF
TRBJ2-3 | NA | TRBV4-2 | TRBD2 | TGTGCCAGCAGCCAGTCGAGGCTAGCGGGGAGCACAGATACGCAGTATTTT | CASSQSRLAGSTDTQYF
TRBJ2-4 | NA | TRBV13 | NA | TGTGCCAGCAGCCCCTCATACACTGGACAGCTAGCCAAAAACATTCAGTACTTC | CASSPSYTGQLAKNIQYF
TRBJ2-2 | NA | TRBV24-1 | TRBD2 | TGTGCCACCAGTGATTTTGTGGCCCCGGGGGGAACCGGGGAGCTGTTTTTT | CATSDFVAPGGTGELFF
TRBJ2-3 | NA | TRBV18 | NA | TGTGCCAGCTCACCACGGACACAGCCTAGCACAGATACGCAGTATTTT | CASSPRTQPSTDTQYF
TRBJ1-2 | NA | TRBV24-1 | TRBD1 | TGTGCCACCAGTGAGCGGACAGGGGAGGCGAACTATGGCTACACCTTC | CATSERTGEANYGYTF
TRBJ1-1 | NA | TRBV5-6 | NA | TGTGCCAGCAGCCCGAACGGGGGCAGATCAAGGAACACTGAAGCTTTCTTT | CASSPNGGRSRNTEAFF
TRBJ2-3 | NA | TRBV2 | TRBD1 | TGTGCCACTCAAAAAGACAGGGGTTTAACAGATACGCAGTATTTT | CATQKDRGLTDTQYF
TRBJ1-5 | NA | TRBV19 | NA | TGTGCCAGTACAGGGGTCAGGGGTGGCAATCAGCCCCAGCATTTT | CASTGVRGGNQPQHF
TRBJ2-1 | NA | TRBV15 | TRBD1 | TGTGCCACCAGCAGACGGACAGGGGACGCGGTTTTCTACAATGAGCAGTTCTTC | CATSRRTGDAVFYNEQFF
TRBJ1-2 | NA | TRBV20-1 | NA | TGCAGTGCTAGTTCTGTGCGGCAGGGAGGCTACACCTTC | CSASSVRQGGYTF
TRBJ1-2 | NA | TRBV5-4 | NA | TGTGCCAGCGCGGGGGGCGATGGCTACACCTTC | CASAGGDGYTF
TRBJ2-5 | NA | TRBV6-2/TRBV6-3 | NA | TGTGCCAGCAGCCCGATCTCTTGGGAGACCCAGTACTTC | CASSPISWETQYF
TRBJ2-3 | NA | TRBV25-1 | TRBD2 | TGTGCCAGCAGTGATCGGGGGGTATTCGCAGATACGCAGTATTTT | CASSDRGVFADTQYF
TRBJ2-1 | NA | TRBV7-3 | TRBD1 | TGTGCCAGCAGCGTGGGACAGCTCTCCTACAATGAGCAGTTCTTC | CASSVGQLSYNEQFF
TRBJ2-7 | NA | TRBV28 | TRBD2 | TGTGCCAGCAGTTTGTTCGGAGTGGGGAGGGGGCTAGCGGGAGGGACCTACGAGCAGTACTTC | CASSLFGVGRGLAGGTYEQYF
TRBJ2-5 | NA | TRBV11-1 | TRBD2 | TGTGCCAGCAGTATACGTACGGGGGGGGCCCAGTACTTC | CASSIRTGGAQYF
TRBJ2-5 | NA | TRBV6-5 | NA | TGTGCCAGCAGTTACTCGAGGGCGGAAGAGACCCAGTACTTC | CASSYSRAEETQYF
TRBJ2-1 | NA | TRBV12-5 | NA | TGTGCTAGTGGTTTGGTAGTCAATGAGCAGTTCTTC | CASGLVVNEQFF
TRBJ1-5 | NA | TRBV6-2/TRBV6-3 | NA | TGTGCCAGCAGTTACTACGGGGGGGGCATGAAAAGCAATCAGCCCCAGCATTTT | CASSYYGGGMKSNQPQHF
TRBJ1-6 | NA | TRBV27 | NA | TGTGCCAGCAGTTTATCGACAGCCTCCTATAATTCACCCCTCCACTTT | CASSLSTASYNSPLHF
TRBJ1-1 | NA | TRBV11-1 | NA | TGTGCCAGCAGCTCACAACTAGCCGGGACCCTCGTGTCGGCTTTCTTT | CASSSQLAGTLVSAFF
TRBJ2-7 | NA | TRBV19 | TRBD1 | TGTGCCAGTAGGGATCGGGGACAGACCTACGAGCAGTACTTC | CASRDRGQTYEQYF
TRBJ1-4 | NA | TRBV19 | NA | TGTGCCAGTCGTATCGGAACAGATGAAAAACTGTTTTTT | CASRIGTDEKLFF
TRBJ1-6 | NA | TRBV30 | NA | TGTGCCTGGGGGTTTGGGGGACGGGGAAATTCACCCCTCCACTTT | CAWGFGGRGNSPLHF
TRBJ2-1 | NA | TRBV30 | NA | TGTGCCTGGAGTGTAGGGGGGGGCAATGAGCAGTTCTTC | CAWSVGGGNEQFF
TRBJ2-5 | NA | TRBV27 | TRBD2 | TGTGCCAGCAGTTTAACCCAGACCGGGACTAGGAAACAAGAGACCCAGTACTTC | CASSLTQTGTRKQETQYF
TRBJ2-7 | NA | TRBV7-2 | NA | TGTGCCAGCAGCTTTGGTCAGGAATACTACGAGCAGTACTTC | CASSFGQEYYEQYF
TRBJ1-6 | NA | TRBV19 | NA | TGTGCCAGTAGTATTTGGACAGACGTGGGTTCACCCCTCCACTTT | CASSIWTDVGSPLHF
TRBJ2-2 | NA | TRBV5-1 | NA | TGCGCCAGCAGCTCGGGACCTAACACCGGGGAGCTGTTTTTT | CASSSGPNTGELFF